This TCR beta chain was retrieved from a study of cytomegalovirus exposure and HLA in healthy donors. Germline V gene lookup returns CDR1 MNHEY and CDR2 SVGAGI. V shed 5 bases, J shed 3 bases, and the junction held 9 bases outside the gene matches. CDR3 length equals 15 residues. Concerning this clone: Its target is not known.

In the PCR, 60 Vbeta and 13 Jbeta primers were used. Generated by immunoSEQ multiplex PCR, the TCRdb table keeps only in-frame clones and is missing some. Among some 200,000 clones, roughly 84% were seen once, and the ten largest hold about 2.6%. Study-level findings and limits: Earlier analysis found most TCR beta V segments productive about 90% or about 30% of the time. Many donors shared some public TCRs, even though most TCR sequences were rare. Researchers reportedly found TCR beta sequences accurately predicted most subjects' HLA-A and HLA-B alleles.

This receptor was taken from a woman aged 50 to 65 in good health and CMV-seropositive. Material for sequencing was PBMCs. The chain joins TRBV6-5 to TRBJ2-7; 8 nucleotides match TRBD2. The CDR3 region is CASSIGSGGYYEQYF. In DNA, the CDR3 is TGTGCCAGCAGTATCGGGTCGGGGGGGTACTACGAGCAGTACTTC.